These 31 T cell receptor beta chains came from one sample sequenced in a study of CD8+ T cells in alopecia areata. RNA was extracted and reverse transcribed into cDNA as the sequencing template. Repertoires were generated with immunoSEQ multiplex PCR, while TCRdb's copy carries only in-frame clones and drops some. Of roughly 200,000 clones in the sample, roughly three fifths were seen once. Treatment in this sample: oral pan-JAK inhibitor, 5-10 mg twice daily. Sequences were derived from CD4+ T cells sorted from blood, sampled at week 4, from a patient treated with tofacitinib. The receptors were sampled from a human donor with alopecia areata.

CDR3 loop: CSVEVQGGNTEAFF. CDR3 DNA: TGCAGCGTTGAAGTGCAGGGGGGGAACACTGAAGCTTTCTTT. This chain joins TRBV29-1 and TRBJ1-1; 7 bases are shared with TRBD1. In germline, CDR1 is SQVTM, CDR2 ANQGSEA. Losses at the gene ends were 1 base for V and 1 base for J; bases not matched to a gene: 3. The CDR3 has 14 amino acids.

This sequence joins TRBV29-1 and TRBJ2-5; D is uncertain. V was pared by 7 bases and J by 5 bases, with 11 bases between. The length of the CDR3 is 11 residues. Germline CDR1 reads SQVTM; CDR2 reads ANQGSEA. CDR3 bases: TGCAGCGGACGGCTCCTCGAGACCCAGTACTTC. This encodes CSGRLLETQYF.

V usage is TRBV25-1 and J usage is TRBJ2-1, with D maybe TRBD2 (5 bases). V lost 0 bases to trimming and J lost 2 bases, with 11 bases between them. Germline V gene lookup returns CDR1 MGHDK and CDR2 SYGVNS. The CDR3 contains 16 residues. The CDR3 region has the DNA TGTGCCAGCAGTGAATATGAGGGTACTGCCTACAATGAGCAGTTCTTC. Translated, it gives CASSEYEGTAYNEQFF.

Only one count was recorded for this clone. The chain uses TRBV6-5 and TRBJ1-5; maybe TRBD1 (6 bases). Trimming took off 5 bases at V and 6 bases at J, with 11 bases between the two ends. The CDR3 has 13 amino acids. Germline-derived CDR1 and CDR2 are MNHEY and SVGAGI. The CDR3 spells CASSTGFSQPQHF. The CDR3 DNA follows: TGTGCCAGCAGTACAGGGTTTAGTCAGCCCCAGCATTTT.

The gene calls are TRBV6-6 and TRBJ2-5; 8 bases fit TRBD2. J lost 7 bases, V lost 7 bases, and 8 bases had no gene match. Per germline, CDR1 MNHNY and CDR2 SVGAGI (reference sequence). The CDR3 totals 13 residues. Here the CDR3 reads CASTSAGAGTQYF. CDR3 DNA sequence: TGTGCCAGCACCTCAGCGGGGGCCGGGACCCAGTACTTC.

The chain employs TRBV7-2 and TRBJ2-5, with D perhaps TRBD1 (6 bases). This CDR3 is 14 amino acids long. In germline, CDR1 is SGHTA, CDR2 FQGNSA. The V gene lost 4 bases and the J gene lost 4 bases, with 13 bases spanning the gap. The chain's CDR3 is CASSSRTASETQYF. The CDR3 DNA sequence: TGTGCCAGCAGCTCTCGGACAGCTTCAGAGACCCAGTACTTC. The full variable domain, rest sourced from reference TRBV7-2 and TRBJ2-5, is GAGVSQSPSNKVTEKGKDVELRCDPISGHTALYWYRQSLGQGLEFLIYFQGNSAPDKSGLPSDRFSAERTGGSVSTLTIQRTQQEDSAVYLCASSSRTASETQYFGPGTRLLVL.

The rearrangement links TRBV6-1 to TRBJ2-1; tentatively, D is TRBD1 (5 bases). V was pared by 0 bases and J by 4 bases, with 7 bases between. CDR1 is MNHNS, CDR2 SASEGT, per germline. This CDR3 is 14 amino acids long. The CDR3 nucleotides read TGTGCCAGCAGTGAAGCCACAGGTTACAATGAGCAGTTCTTC. Translated: CASSEATGYNEQFF.

The chain carries TRBV5-1 and TRBJ2-3; D may be TRBD1 (6 bases). CDR3 length: 16 residues. In germline, CDR1 is SGHRS, CDR2 YFSETQ. V lost 1 base, J lost 4 bases, and 16 bases lay in between. The CDR3 DNA is TGCGCCAGCAGCTTGCAGGGGCTATCCCCCGCAGATACGCAGTATTTT. It codes for CASSLQGLSPADTQYF.

The chain is built from TRBV5-7 and TRBJ1-5; D remains unclear. TRBV5-7 is given ORF status, its function remaining uncertain. The V and J ends lost 0 bases and 2 bases respectively, with 12 bases between them. This CDR3 contains 16 residues. CDR3 DNA: TGTGCCAGCAGCTTGGAGACCGTTGATGGCAATCAGCCCCAGCATTTT. The encoded protein is CASSLETVDGNQPQHF.

This clone came up a few times. V is TRBV5-6 and J is TRBJ2-1; D ambiguous. Trimming pared 5 bases from V and 4 bases from J, leaving 4 bases between. CDR3 length: 11 residues. Germline V gene sequence: CDR1 SGHDT, CDR2 YYEEEE. DNA for the CDR3: TGTGCCAGCAGAAGGTACAATGAGCAGTTCTTC. Protein product: CASRRYNEQFF.

The gene calls are TRBV6-1 and TRBJ2-3; 8 bases align to TRBD2. After removal of 9 bases from V and 0 bases from J, the junction contained 8 bases not matched to a gene. CDR1 and CDR2 (germline): MNHNS, SASEGT. The CDR3 consists of 15 residues. CDR3 coding DNA: TGTGCCAGTAAGCGGGGGACCTCTAGCACAGATACGCAGTATTTT. Translated: CASKRGTSSTDTQYF.

This clone was seen only once. The chain has TRBV7-2 and TRBJ2-7; TRBD1 agrees at 7 bases. The CDR3 length is 15 residues. Germline CDR1 and CDR2: SGHTA and FQGNSA. Losses at the gene ends were 1 base for V and 4 bases for J; bases not matched to a gene: 7. DNA of the CDR3: TGTGCCAGCAGCTTAGTACAGGGGACGATTTACGAGCAGTACTTC. This translates into CASSLVQGTIYEQYF.

The gene calls are TRBV30 and TRBJ1-1; D is ambiguous. The CDR3 has 13 residues. Germline lookup yields CDR1 GTSNPN and CDR2 SVGIG (reference sequence). V was shortened by 5 bases and J by 0 bases, with 10 bases between the two germline ends. CDR3 sequence reads: CAWHSRMNTEAFF. The CDR3 coding sequence is TGTGCCTGGCATTCCAGGATGAACACTGAAGCTTTCTTT.

The V gene is TRBV29-1, the J gene TRBJ1-2, with 7 bases lining up with TRBD1. V gave up 4 bases and J gave up 1 base; unmatched junction bases: 6. The CDR3 sequence is 14 residues long. Germline V lookup: CDR1 SQVTM, CDR2 ANQGSEA. DNA for the CDR3: TGCAGCGTTGCGGGGGACAGTTTTAACTATGGCTACACCTTC. Protein product: CSVAGDSFNYGYTF.

This sequence joins TRBV5-6 and TRBJ2-6; possibly TRBD1 for D (6 bases). The V gene's germline CDR1 is SGHDT and CDR2 YYEEEE. Trimming took 4 bases from V and 4 from J, leaving 9 bases between them. The CDR3 runs to 14 residues. The CDR3, as DNA: TGTGCCAGCAGCAGCGGACAGGGGGCCAACGTCCTGACTTTC. Its protein product is CASSSGQGANVLTF.

This clone was observed a handful of times. The chain combines TRBV5-1 with TRBJ2-5, with TRBD2 matching over 14 bases. Germline values: CDR1 SGHRS, CDR2 YFSETQ. V lost 4 bases and J lost 4; bases outside the gene matches: 3. The CDR3 is 15 residues long. The CDR3 DNA sequence: TGCGCCAGCAGCCCCGGACTAGCGGGGGGAGAGACCCAGTACTTC. This codes for CASSPGLAGGETQYF.

The chain couples TRBV30 to TRBJ2-7; the D call may be TRBD1 or TRBD2 (5 bases each). Germline CDR1 is GTSNPN and CDR2 is SVGIG (reference sequence). V was cut by 0 bases and J by 6 bases, with 15 bases left in between. This CDR3 is 14 amino acids long. This chain's CDR3 is CAWSVNRAGSEQYF. The CDR3 nucleotides are TGTGCCTGGAGTGTTAATAGGGCAGGGAGCGAGCAGTACTTC.

This clone was recorded once. The rearrangement uses TRBV6-1 and TRBJ1-2; perhaps TRBD1 as D (5 bases). Germline-derived CDR1 and CDR2 are MNHNS and SASEGT. There are 13 residues in the CDR3. V was trimmed by 3 bases and J by 4 bases, leaving 9 bases between them. The CDR3 DNA reads as TGTGCCAGCAGTGACGGCCAGGGCTATGGCTACACCTTC. Residues: CASSDGQGYGYTF.

This clone was counted many times. V is TRBV5-1 and J is TRBJ1-1; TRBD1 agrees at 8 bases. From germline, CDR1 is SGHRS and CDR2 YFSETQ. J gave up 5 bases and V 0 bases, and 9 bases lay outside the gene matches. The CDR3 has 16 residues. In DNA form, the CDR3 reads TGCGCCAGCAGCTTGGAAATAAACAGGGGGAGGACTGAAGCTTTCTTT. It is translated as CASSLEINRGRTEAFF.

This clone appeared a few times. One junction end disagrees with the germline gene, perhaps due to a read error. The chain is built from TRBV19 and TRBJ2-2; a weak D match, TRBD2 (6 bases). This CDR3 spans 15 amino acids. CDR1 is LNHDA and CDR2 is SQIVND in the germline V gene (reference sequence). Here the CDR3 reads CASSMSGQNVGGLFF. CDR3 nucleotide sequence: TGTGCCAGTAGTATGTCGGGCCAAAACGTCGGGGGGCTGTTTTTT.

The chain couples TRBV30 to TRBJ1-6; 9 bases are a match to TRBD1. Germline V lookup: CDR1 GTSNPN, CDR2 SVGIG (reference sequence). This CDR3 is 15 amino acids long. Unmatched junction bases numbered 4, after V lost 0 bases and J lost 7 bases. In DNA, the CDR3 is TGTGCCTGGAGTGTTCGGGACAGGGAGAATTCACCCCTCCACTTT. Translation: CAWSVRDRENSPLHF. Combining the CDR3 with reference TRBV30 and TRBJ1-6 gives the whole variable domain SQTIHQWPATLVQPVGSPLSLECTVEGTSNPNLYWYRQAAGRGLQLLFYSVGIGQISSEVPQNLSASRPQDRQFILSSKKLLLSDSGFYLCAWSVRDRENSPLHFGNGTRLTVT.

This rearrangement joins TRBV30 to TRBJ1-6; D uncertain. V gave up 4 bases and J gave up 8 bases, with 12 bases separating them. The CDR3 length is 13 residues. Germline CDR1 GTSNPN, CDR2 SVGIG (reference sequence). CDR3: CAWTAGLHSPLHF. In DNA form, the CDR3 reads TGTGCCTGGACCGCCGGTCTGCATTCACCCCTCCACTTT.

V gene TRBV2 combines with J gene TRBJ1-2; D perhaps matches TRBD1 (6 bases). The germline CDR1 and CDR2 sequences are SNHLY and FYNNEI. This CDR3 is 13 amino acids long. Trimming took 8 bases from V and 6 from J, leaving 16 bases between them. The CDR3 is CASSPGAQNGYTF. The CDR3 DNA sequence: TGTGCCAGCTCCCCAGGGGCCCAAAATGGCTACACCTTC. Full variable domain (rest looked up from reference TRBV2 and TRBJ1-2): EPEVTQTPSHQVTQMGQEVILRCVPISNHLYFYWYRQILGQKVEFLVSFYNNEISEKSEIFDDQFSVERPDGSNFTLKIRSTKLEDSAMYFCASSPGAQNGYTFGSGTRLTVV.

J is TRBJ1-1 and V is TRBV7-9; D perhaps matches TRBD1 (5 bases). CDR3 size: 12 residues. Germline CDR1 is SEHNR and CDR2 is FQNEAQ (reference sequence). V lost 4 bases and J 11 bases, leaving 14 bases between the germline ends. CDR3 sequence: CASSSWGSDAFF. CDR3 sequence (DNA): TGTGCCAGCAGCTCTTGGGGCTCGGACGCTTTCTTT. The full variable domain, in which reference TRBV7-9 and TRBJ1-1 provide the parts outside the CDR3, is DTGVSQNPRHKITKRGQNVTFRCDPISEHNRLYWYRQTLGQGPEFLTYFQNEAQLEKSRLLSDRFSAERPKGSFSTLEIQRTEQGDSAMYLCASSSWGSDAFFGQGTRLTVV.

The V and J genes are TRBV28 and TRBJ1-5; tentatively, D is TRBD1 (5 bases). The CDR3 loop spans 15 amino acids. V lost 7 bases to trimming and J lost 6 bases, with 19 bases between them. Germline V lookup: CDR1 MDHEN, CDR2 SYDVKM. CDR3 DNA: TGTGCCAGCACCAAGTCGGGGGGAGGTGGTCAGCCCCAGCATTTT. This encodes CASTKSGGGGQPQHF.

This clone turned up a few times. The chain is built from TRBV7-9 and TRBJ2-7; 7 bases fit TRBD1. CDR3 size: 13 residues. From germline, CDR1 is SEHNR and CDR2 FQNEAQ (reference sequence). The ends lost 3 bases at V and 5 bases at J; junction bases unmatched: 4. For the CDR3, the DNA is TGTGCCAGCAGCTTGACAGGGACGCACGAGCAGTACTTC. Protein product: CASSLTGTHEQYF.

The chain carries TRBV30 and TRBJ1-1, with D unresolved. The germline CDR1 and CDR2 sequences are GTSNPN and SVGIG (reference sequence). CDR3 size: 12 residues. Trimming pared 2 bases from V and 6 bases from J, leaving 10 bases between. The CDR3 coding sequence is TGTGCCTGGAGTAAGGCCGGGGCTGAAGCTTTCTTT. Translated, it gives CAWSKAGAEAFF.

The chain employs TRBV6-6 and TRBJ2-5; perhaps TRBD2 as D (7 bases). The CDR3 has 16 residues. The V gene lost 0 bases and the J gene lost 4 bases, with 15 bases spanning the gap. Germline V gene lookup returns CDR1 MNHNY and CDR2 SVGAGI (reference sequence). The DNA for the CDR3 is TGTGCCAGCAGTTACTCGTTGGGGGGGGGCCGAGAGACCCAGTACTTC. Amino acids: CASSYSLGGGRETQYF.

V gene TRBV18 combines with J gene TRBJ2-2, with D perhaps matching TRBD1 (6 bases). V was shortened by 2 bases and J by 5 bases, with 18 bases between the two germline ends. This CDR3 region has 17 residues. The germline V gene has CDR1 KGHSH and CDR2 LQKENI. CDR3 amino acids: CASSPAGTTKKTGELFF. CDR3 DNA: TGTGCCAGCTCACCAGCCGGGACAACAAAAAAAACCGGGGAGCTGTTTTTT.

The chain employs TRBV4-2 and TRBJ1-5; D unclear. CDR3 length: 15 residues. Germline V gene lookup returns CDR1 LGHNA and CDR2 YNFKEQ. Trimming left V 4 bases short and J 2 bases short, with 12 bases between. CDR3 coding DNA: TGTGCCAGCAGCCCCGAGGGTTCCGGCAATCAGCCCCAGCATTTT. It encodes CASSPEGSGNQPQHF.

This chain uses TRBV7-2 with TRBJ2-7; TRBD1 aligns across 11 bases. J gave up 1 base and V 5 bases, and 4 bases lay outside the gene matches. This CDR3 spans 15 amino acids. The germline V gene has CDR1 SGHTA and CDR2 FQGNSA. The CDR3 DNA follows: TGTGCCAGCAGCCCAAGGGACAGGGGGTCCTACGAGCAGTACTTC. Amino acid sequence: CASSPRDRGSYEQYF.